These T cell receptor beta chains were read from a single sample in a study of Ad26.COV2.S vaccination and SARS-CoV-2 variants. The table came from immunoSEQ multiplex PCR; TCRdb's copy has only in-frame clones and leaves some out. The sample consists of roughly 700,000 clones, about 90% of them appearing once. Sequenced here: peripheral blood, sampled in a trial of Ad26.COV2.S vaccine versus placebo. Receptor source: a person between 18 and 60 years old who received the Ad26.COV2.S COVID-19 vaccine or a placebo. Each CDR3 is given with its conserved first and last residue. D genes are given only for firm matches. Not all rows give a size; the values are once, few, many and, for expanded clones, a class.

abundance: NA; v_gene: TRBV30; j_gene: TRBJ1-2; d_gene: NA; CDR3nt: TGTGCCTGGCGCTACCCCCTCGTTTATGGCTACACCTTC; CDR3aa: CAWRYPLVYGYTF
abundance: many; v_gene: TRBV7-3; j_gene: TRBJ1-6; d_gene: NA; CDR3nt: TGTGCCAGCAGGTCAAACGACAGATCCGATTCACCCCTCCACTTT; CDR3aa: CASRSNDRSDSPLHF
abundance: NA; v_gene: TRBV5-1; j_gene: TRBJ2-7; d_gene: NA; CDR3nt: TGCGCCAGCAGCTTGGACGTCTACGAGCAGTACTTC; CDR3aa: CASSLDVYEQYF
abundance: once; v_gene: TRBV30; j_gene: TRBJ2-1; d_gene: TRBD1; CDR3nt: TGTGCCTGGAGTGACCAGGGACAGAAAGCCTACAATGAGCAGTTCTTC; CDR3aa: CAWSDQGQKAYNEQFF
abundance: NA; v_gene: TRBV24-1; j_gene: TRBJ2-5; d_gene: TRBD1; CDR3nt: TGTGCCACCAGTGCTGGGACAGGGGGCGGTGAGACCCAGTACTTC; CDR3aa: CATSAGTGGGETQYF
abundance: NA; v_gene: TRBV14; j_gene: TRBJ1-1; d_gene: NA; CDR3nt: TGTGCCAGCAGCCAGTTGGGAGAAGGGACTGAAGCTTTCTTT; CDR3aa: CASSQLGEGTEAFF
abundance: NA; v_gene: TRBV18; j_gene: TRBJ1-3; d_gene: NA; CDR3nt: TGTGCCAGCTCACCGTCGACGAACTCTGGAAACACCATATATTTT; CDR3aa: CASSPSTNSGNTIYF
abundance: few; v_gene: TRBV4-2; j_gene: TRBJ2-2; d_gene: TRBD2; CDR3nt: TGTGCCAGCAGCCCGGGGCCCCGCGGGACTAATACCGGGGAGCTGTTTTTT; CDR3aa: CASSPGPRGTNTGELFF
abundance: once; v_gene: TRBV12-5; j_gene: TRBJ1-1; d_gene: NA; CDR3nt: TGTGCTAGTGGTTTTGGCCCCTTGGTCACTGAAGCTTTCTTT; CDR3aa: CASGFGPLVTEAFF
abundance: NA; v_gene: TRBV11-2; j_gene: TRBJ1-6; d_gene: NA; CDR3nt: TGTGCCAGCAGCTTACTCCCAGTCCAGGGTGGAAATTCACCCCTCCACTTT; CDR3aa: CASSLLPVQGGNSPLHF
abundance: NA; v_gene: TRBV5-1; j_gene: TRBJ2-2; d_gene: NA; CDR3nt: TGCGCCAGCAGGGAGGGCGGGGAGCTGTTTTTT; CDR3aa: CASREGGELFF
abundance: once; v_gene: TRBV10-3; j_gene: TRBJ1-6; d_gene: TRBD1; CDR3nt: TGTGCCATCAGTGAGTCAGGAGACAGGGACAATTCACCCCTCCACTTT; CDR3aa: CAISESGDRDNSPLHF
abundance: few; v_gene: TRBV7-2; j_gene: TRBJ2-1; d_gene: TRBD2; CDR3nt: TGTGCCAGCAGCCCACTAGCGGCCTCCTACAATGAGCAGTTCTTC; CDR3aa: CASSPLAASYNEQFF
abundance: NA; v_gene: TRBV19; j_gene: TRBJ2-1; d_gene: NA; CDR3nt: TGTGCCAGTAGTATACCAGGTACCCTCCCCGTGGAGCAGTTCTTC; CDR3aa: CASSIPGTLPVEQFF
abundance: NA; v_gene: TRBV7-2; j_gene: TRBJ1-5; d_gene: NA; CDR3nt: TGTGCCAGCAGCTTGACAGCTTTGGATCAGCCCCAGCATTTT; CDR3aa: CASSLTALDQPQHF
abundance: NA; v_gene: TRBV18; j_gene: TRBJ2-3; d_gene: NA; CDR3nt: TGTGCCAGCTCTCTACTGGGGTCTAGCACAGATACGCAGTATTTT; CDR3aa: CASSLLGSSTDTQYF
abundance: NA; v_gene: TRBV19; j_gene: TRBJ1-4; d_gene: NA; CDR3nt: TGTGCCAGTCGCAGGGAAAGAGGGGAAAAACTGTTTTTT; CDR3aa: CASRRERGEKLFF
abundance: NA; v_gene: TRBV10-3; j_gene: TRBJ1-4; d_gene: TRBD1; CDR3nt: TGTGCCATCAAACCGGGACAGGGGGCGGGTAATGAAAAACTGTTTTTT; CDR3aa: CAIKPGQGAGNEKLFF
abundance: NA; v_gene: TRBV3-1/TRBV3-2; j_gene: TRBJ2-5; d_gene: TRBD2; CDR3nt: TGTGCCAGCAGCCAACCGGGGGGGTTTAAGACCCAGTACTTC; CDR3aa: CASSQPGGFKTQYF
abundance: NA; v_gene: TRBV19; j_gene: TRBJ1-1; d_gene: TRBD1; CDR3nt: TGTGCCAGTACCTCACGCGGACAGGGCGACACTGAAGCTTTCTTT; CDR3aa: CASTSRGQGDTEAFF